This T cell receptor (beta chain) appears in the sequencing data of a study of cytomegalovirus exposure and HLA in healthy donors. In the case of this clone: Its antigen is undetermined.

Overall study findings and caveats: Sequences of the TCR beta chain were said to predict the HLA-A and HLA-B alleles of most subjects accurately. CMV serostatus alone was available as immune exposure information.

60 Vbeta and 13 Jbeta primers were used in PCR. TCRdb keeps only in-frame clones here, not all; method: immunoSEQ multiplex PCR. The specimen's table records 150,000 to 200,000 clones. With V trimmed by 3 bases and J by 6 bases, 8 bases remained unmatched. CDR1 is MDHEN, CDR2 SYDVKM, per germline. CDR3 length: 14 amino acids. This TCR came from a woman aged 55-69 years in good health and CMV-seronegative. The chain is built from TRBV28 and TRBJ2-7; TRBD1 matches at 7 bases. The specimen sequenced was PBMCs. The CDR3 DNA reads TGTGCCAGCAGTTTTTGGCAGGGGGATCTCGAGCAGTACTTC. Translated, it gives CASSFWQGDLEQYF.